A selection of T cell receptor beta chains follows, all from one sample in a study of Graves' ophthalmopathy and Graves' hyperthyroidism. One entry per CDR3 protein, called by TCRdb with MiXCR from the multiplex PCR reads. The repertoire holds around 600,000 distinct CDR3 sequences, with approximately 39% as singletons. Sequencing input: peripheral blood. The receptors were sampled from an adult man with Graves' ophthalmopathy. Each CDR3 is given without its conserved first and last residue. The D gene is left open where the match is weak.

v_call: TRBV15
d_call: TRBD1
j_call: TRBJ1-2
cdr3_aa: ATSSLGQGPYGYT

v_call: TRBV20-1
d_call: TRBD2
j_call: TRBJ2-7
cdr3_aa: SAPSAGGSYEQY

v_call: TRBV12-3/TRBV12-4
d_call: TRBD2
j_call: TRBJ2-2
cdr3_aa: ASSSITSGRGTGELF

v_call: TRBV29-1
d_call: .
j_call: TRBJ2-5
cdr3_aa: SGHRGAGKTQY

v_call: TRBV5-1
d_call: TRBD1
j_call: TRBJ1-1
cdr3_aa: ASSLDINPGGGTEAF

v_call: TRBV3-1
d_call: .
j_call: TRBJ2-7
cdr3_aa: ASSQEGTGEQY

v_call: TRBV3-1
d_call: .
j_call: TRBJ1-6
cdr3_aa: ASSQDGPGLGNSPLH

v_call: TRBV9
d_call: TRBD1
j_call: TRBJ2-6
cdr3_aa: ASSASRDRPSSGANVLT

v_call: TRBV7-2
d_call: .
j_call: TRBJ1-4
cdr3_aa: ASSWGGPPIF

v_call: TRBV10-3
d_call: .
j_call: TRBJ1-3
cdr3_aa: AISESRYGKSGNTIY

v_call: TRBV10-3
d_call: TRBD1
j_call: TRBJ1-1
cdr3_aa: AISESLRQGVNTEAF

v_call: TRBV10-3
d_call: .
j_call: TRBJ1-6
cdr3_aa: AISESGVYNSPLH

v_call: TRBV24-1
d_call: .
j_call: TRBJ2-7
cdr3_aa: ATSRTSSSYEQY

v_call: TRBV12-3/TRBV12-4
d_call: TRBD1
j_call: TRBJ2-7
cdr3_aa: ASSLGQDRVSHEQY

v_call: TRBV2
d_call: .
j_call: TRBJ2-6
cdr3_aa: ASSRRAGRYQDWANVLT

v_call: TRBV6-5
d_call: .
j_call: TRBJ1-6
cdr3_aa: ASSPTTPRASPLH

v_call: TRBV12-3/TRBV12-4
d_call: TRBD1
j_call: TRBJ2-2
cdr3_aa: ASSLEGAMDGELF

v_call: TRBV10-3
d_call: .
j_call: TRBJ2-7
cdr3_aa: AISDRVGVYEQY

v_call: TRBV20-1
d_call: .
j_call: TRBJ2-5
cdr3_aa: SARSGPQETQY

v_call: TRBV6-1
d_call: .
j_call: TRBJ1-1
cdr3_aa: ASSKQGFDEAF

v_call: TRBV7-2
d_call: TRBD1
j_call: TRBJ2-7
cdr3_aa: ASSQGIGTGNEQY

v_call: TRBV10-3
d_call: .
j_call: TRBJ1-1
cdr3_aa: ASSYPAGASISGTEAF

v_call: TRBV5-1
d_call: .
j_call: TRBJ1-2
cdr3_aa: ASSPGPRGGYT

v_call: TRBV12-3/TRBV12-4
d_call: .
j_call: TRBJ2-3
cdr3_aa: ASSPGLLPTDTQY

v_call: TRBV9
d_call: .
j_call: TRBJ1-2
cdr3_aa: ASSVAGLGGYT

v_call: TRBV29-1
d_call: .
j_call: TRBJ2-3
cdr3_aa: SVGGTKTSTDTQY

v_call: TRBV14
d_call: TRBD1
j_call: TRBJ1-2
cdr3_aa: ASSQVIRGEGGYT

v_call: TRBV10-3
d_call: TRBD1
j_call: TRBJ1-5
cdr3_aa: AIGARGLDETQH

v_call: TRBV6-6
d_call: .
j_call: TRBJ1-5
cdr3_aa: ASLWEGYSNQPQH

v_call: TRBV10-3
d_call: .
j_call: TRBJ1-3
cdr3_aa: AISEGEEDGNTIY

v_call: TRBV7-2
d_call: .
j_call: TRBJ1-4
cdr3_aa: ASSPYDGARLF

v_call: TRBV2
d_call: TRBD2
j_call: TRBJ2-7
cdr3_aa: ASSETSGYYEQY

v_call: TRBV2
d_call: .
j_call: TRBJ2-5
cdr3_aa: ASSEQGQY

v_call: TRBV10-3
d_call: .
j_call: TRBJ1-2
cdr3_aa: AIRGGHGSYGYT

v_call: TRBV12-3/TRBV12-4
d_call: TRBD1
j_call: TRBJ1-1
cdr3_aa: ASSSLRFPGGEAEAF

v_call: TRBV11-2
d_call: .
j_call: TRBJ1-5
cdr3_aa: ASSPSGGSLLNQPQH

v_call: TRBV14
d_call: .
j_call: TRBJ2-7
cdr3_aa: ASSRMGAQTYEQY

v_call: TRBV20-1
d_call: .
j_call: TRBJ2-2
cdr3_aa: SAKIQGRGTGELF

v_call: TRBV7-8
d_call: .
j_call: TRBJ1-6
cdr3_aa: ASSLGAGIDSPLH

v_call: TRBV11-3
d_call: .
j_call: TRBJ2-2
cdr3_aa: ASSLIAGTGELF

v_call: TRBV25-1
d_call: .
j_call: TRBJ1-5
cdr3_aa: AWSEGGPQH

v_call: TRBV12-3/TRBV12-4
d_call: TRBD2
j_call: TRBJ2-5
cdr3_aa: ASSPGGTKTQY

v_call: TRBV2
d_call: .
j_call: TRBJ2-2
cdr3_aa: ASRAPGIAGELF

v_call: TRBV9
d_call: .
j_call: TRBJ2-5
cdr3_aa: ASSPMIGRETQY

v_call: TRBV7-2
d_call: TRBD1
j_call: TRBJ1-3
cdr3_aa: ASSLDGTGKFRNTIY

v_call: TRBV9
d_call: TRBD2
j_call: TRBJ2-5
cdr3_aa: ASSGPPGGGRETQY

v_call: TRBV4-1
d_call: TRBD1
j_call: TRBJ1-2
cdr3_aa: ASSHLYLGQDNYGYT

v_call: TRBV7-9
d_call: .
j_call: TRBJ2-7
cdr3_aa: ASSLAWGEVYEQY

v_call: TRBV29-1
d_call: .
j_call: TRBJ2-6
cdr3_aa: SVPSLRGANVLT

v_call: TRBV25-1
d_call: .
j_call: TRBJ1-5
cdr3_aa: ASTPNWKGHYSNQPQH

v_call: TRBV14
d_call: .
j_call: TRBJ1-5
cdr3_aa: ASSSEKGQGNQPQH

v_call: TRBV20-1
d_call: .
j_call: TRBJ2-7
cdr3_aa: SARGKAYEQY